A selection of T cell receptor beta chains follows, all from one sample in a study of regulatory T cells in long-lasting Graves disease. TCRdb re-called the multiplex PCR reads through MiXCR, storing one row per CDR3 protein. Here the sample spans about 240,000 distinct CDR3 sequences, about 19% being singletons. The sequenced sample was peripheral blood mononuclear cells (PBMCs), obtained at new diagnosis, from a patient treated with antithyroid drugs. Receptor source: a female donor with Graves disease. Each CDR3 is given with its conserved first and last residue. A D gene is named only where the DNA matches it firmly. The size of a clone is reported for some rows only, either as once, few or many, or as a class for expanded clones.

CDR3 protein: CASSLLAGSDTQYF
CDR3 DNA: TGTGCCAGCAGCTTACTAGCGGGATCTGATACGCAGTATTTT
J gene: TRBJ2-3
D gene: TRBD2
clone size: many
V gene: TRBV7-3

CDR3 protein: CASSLGGGRGTEAFF
CDR3 DNA: TGTGCCAGCAGCTTAGGTGGGGGAAGGGGAACTGAAGCTTTCTTT
J gene: TRBJ1-1
D gene: -
clone size: many
V gene: TRBV11-2

CDR3 protein: CASSQDWGAGEAFF
CDR3 DNA: TGTGCCAGCAGCCAAGATTGGGGCGCGGGTGAAGCTTTCTTT
J gene: TRBJ1-1
D gene: -
clone size: many
V gene: TRBV4-2

CDR3 protein: CSARDTRGGDQQFF
CDR3 DNA: TGCAGTGCTAGAGATACGAGGGGGGGGGATCAGCAGTTCTTC
J gene: TRBJ2-1
D gene: -
clone size: many
V gene: TRBV20-1

CDR3 protein: CASRKTGTGLRNTIYF
CDR3 DNA: TGTGCCAGCAGAAAAACCGGGACGGGACTTCGAAACACCATATATTTT
J gene: TRBJ1-3
D gene: -
clone size: few
V gene: TRBV28

CDR3 protein: CASSPRSGGVAGELFF
CDR3 DNA: TGTGCCAGCTCACCACGGTCAGGGGGCGTCGCCGGGGAGCTGTTTTTT
J gene: TRBJ2-2
D gene: TRBD1
clone size: many
V gene: TRBV18

CDR3 protein: CASRVMVGDAYQPQHF
CDR3 DNA: TGTGCCAGTAGGGTTATGGTCGGGGATGCTTATCAGCCCCAGCATTTT
J gene: TRBJ1-5
D gene: -
clone size: many
V gene: TRBV19

CDR3 protein: CASSYFLVADTQYF
CDR3 DNA: TGTGCCAGCAGTTATTTCCTCGTAGCAGATACGCAGTATTTT
J gene: TRBJ2-3
D gene: -
clone size: many
V gene: TRBV6-2/TRBV6-3

CDR3 protein: CASSLVFSEQFF
CDR3 DNA: TGTGCCAGCAGCTTGGTTTTTAGTGAGCAGTTCTTC
J gene: TRBJ2-1
D gene: -
clone size: many
V gene: TRBV11-2

CDR3 protein: CASSRDRGQPQHF
CDR3 DNA: TGTGCCAGCAGCCGGGACAGAGGACAGCCCCAGCATTTT
J gene: TRBJ1-5
D gene: TRBD1
clone size: many
V gene: TRBV2

CDR3 protein: CASSEGGQGTGELFF
CDR3 DNA: TGTGCCAGCAGTGAAGGCGGACAGGGGACCGGGGAGCTGTTTTTT
J gene: TRBJ2-2
D gene: TRBD1
clone size: -
V gene: TRBV2

CDR3 protein: CASSLHGYQETQYF
CDR3 DNA: TGTGCCAGCAGCTTACACGGTTACCAAGAGACCCAGTACTTC
J gene: TRBJ2-5
D gene: -
clone size: many
V gene: TRBV7-3

CDR3 protein: CSARDPRVDGYTF
CDR3 DNA: TGCAGTGCTAGAGATCCCAGGGTAGATGGCTACACCTTC
J gene: TRBJ1-2
D gene: -
clone size: -
V gene: TRBV20-1

CDR3 protein: CASSVTGNYEQYF
CDR3 DNA: TGTGCCAGCAGCGTGACAGGGAACTACGAGCAGTACTTC
J gene: TRBJ2-7
D gene: TRBD1
clone size: few
V gene: TRBV7-2

CDR3 protein: CASSDSTGGNQPQHF
CDR3 DNA: TGTGCCAGCAGTGACTCGACAGGGGGCAATCAGCCCCAGCATTTT
J gene: TRBJ1-5
D gene: TRBD1
clone size: many
V gene: TRBV6-2/TRBV6-3

CDR3 protein: CASSFTSGSHEQYF
CDR3 DNA: TGTGCCAGCAGTTTTACTAGCGGGAGCCACGAGCAGTACTTC
J gene: TRBJ2-7
D gene: TRBD2
clone size: many
V gene: TRBV12-3/TRBV12-4

CDR3 protein: CASSSTRGREQFF
CDR3 DNA: TGTGCCAGCAGTTCTACACGGGGGCGCGAGCAGTTCTTC
J gene: TRBJ2-1
D gene: -
clone size: -
V gene: TRBV6-5

CDR3 protein: CASTVILEQGHQPQHF
CDR3 DNA: TGTGCCAGCACCGTGATTTTAGAGCAGGGGCATCAGCCCCAGCATTTT
J gene: TRBJ1-5
D gene: -
clone size: many
V gene: TRBV12-3/TRBV12-4

CDR3 protein: CASSESDGTRAFF
CDR3 DNA: TGTGCCAGCAGTGAATCGGATGGGACCCGAGCTTTCTTT
J gene: TRBJ1-1
D gene: -
clone size: many
V gene: TRBV2

CDR3 protein: CSASSFAGRPIYGYTF
CDR3 DNA: TGCAGTGCTAGTAGTTTTGCTGGGCGCCCCATCTATGGCTACACCTTC
J gene: TRBJ1-2
D gene: -
clone size: many
V gene: TRBV20-1

CDR3 protein: CASRNRGSNTEAFF
CDR3 DNA: TGTGCCAGTAGGAACAGGGGCTCGAACACTGAAGCTTTCTTT
J gene: TRBJ1-1
D gene: TRBD1
clone size: many
V gene: TRBV19

CDR3 protein: CASRGYYSNQPQHF
CDR3 DNA: TGTGCCAGCAGAGGGTATTATAGCAATCAGCCCCAGCATTTT
J gene: TRBJ1-5
D gene: -
clone size: many
V gene: TRBV6-1

CDR3 protein: CASSLSAGSTGGLFF
CDR3 DNA: TGTGCCAGCAGCTTGTCTGCCGGCAGCACCGGGGGGCTGTTTTTT
J gene: TRBJ2-2
D gene: -
clone size: -
V gene: TRBV5-6

CDR3 protein: CASSQVENTYEQYF
CDR3 DNA: TGTGCCAGCAGCCAAGTAGAGAATACCTACGAGCAGTACTTC
J gene: TRBJ2-7
D gene: -
clone size: many
V gene: TRBV14

CDR3 protein: CASITDTSSYEQYF
CDR3 DNA: TGTGCCAGCATAACAGATACCAGCTCCTACGAGCAGTACTTC
J gene: TRBJ2-7
D gene: -
clone size: -
V gene: TRBV6-1

CDR3 protein: CSANPGNQETQYF
CDR3 DNA: TGCAGTGCTAATCCAGGGAACCAAGAGACCCAGTACTTC
J gene: TRBJ2-5
D gene: -
clone size: -
V gene: TRBV20-1

CDR3 protein: CASSQDFVGTPRYEQYF
CDR3 DNA: TGTGCCAGCAGCCAAGATTTCGTCGGGACGCCCCGCTATGAGCAGTACTTC
J gene: TRBJ2-4
D gene: -
clone size: -
V gene: TRBV7-9

CDR3 protein: CASSLVSEETQYF
CDR3 DNA: TGTGCCAGCAGCTTAGTGTCAGAAGAGACCCAGTACTTC
J gene: TRBJ2-5
D gene: -
clone size: many
V gene: TRBV11-3

CDR3 protein: CSARARTGASTDTQYF
CDR3 DNA: TGCAGTGCTAGAGCCCGGACAGGAGCGAGCACAGATACGCAGTATTTT
J gene: TRBJ2-3
D gene: TRBD1
clone size: -
V gene: TRBV20-1